Below, 22 T cell receptor beta chains from the same sample are listed, as sequenced in a study of blood T cell repertoires in COVID-19. Measured with immunoSEQ multiplex PCR; TCRdb has only the in-frame clones, and not every one. The data show under 120,000 clones, approximately 70% seen once. The sequenced material came from peripheral blood. Receptors originate from a man at least 80 years old with acute or convalescent COVID-19.

This rearrangement joins TRBV7-2 to TRBJ1-2; a possible D gene is TRBD1 (6 bases). The CDR3 covers 15 residues. CDR1 and CDR2 from the germline V gene are SGHTA and FQGNSA. V shed 3 bases and J shed 1 base, with 12 bases lying between them. The CDR3 region has the DNA TGTGCCAGCAGCTTGGGGCAGGGGAATAACTATGGCTACACCTTC. Translation: CASSLGQGNNYGYTF.

CDR3 sequence: CASSAYRGNIQYF. CDR3 DNA sequence: TGTGCCAGCAGCGCCTACAGGGGGAACATTCAGTACTTC. The rearrangement joins TRBV7-9 to TRBJ2-4; 8 nucleotides match TRBD1. The CDR3 has 13 amino acids. Germline V lookup: CDR1 SEHNR, CDR2 FQNEAQ (reference sequence). The junction had 4 bases not matched to a gene; V was cut back by 5 bases and J by 7 bases.

The chain combines TRBV5-8 with TRBJ1-5; D uncertain. This CDR3 region has 13 residues. Between the trimmed V and J ends, which lost 5 bases and 2 bases, there was a span of 8 bases. Germline CDR1 is SGHTS and CDR2 is YDEGEE. The CDR3 sequence: CASSRRRNQPQHF. CDR3 DNA: TGTGCCAGCAGTCGGAGACGCAATCAGCCCCAGCATTTT.

The rearrangement joins TRBV7-9 to TRBJ1-3; D perhaps matches TRBD1 (6 bases). V was pared by 5 bases and J by 2 bases, with 16 bases between. The CDR3 is made up of 16 amino acids. Germline V gene data show CDR1 as SEHNR and CDR2 as FQNEAQ (reference sequence). Here the CDR3 DNA reads TGTGCCAGCAGCCACGGCCGGGGGGCAACTGGAAACACCATATATTTT. It codes for CASSHGRGATGNTIYF. The complete variable domain, with remaining parts taken from reference TRBV7-9 and TRBJ1-3, reads DTGVSQNPRHKITKRGQNVTFRCDPISEHNRLYWYRQTLGQGPEFLTYFQNEAQLEKSRLLSDRFSAERPKGSFSTLEIQRTEQGDSAMYLCASSHGRGATGNTIYFGEGSWLTVV.

The V call is TRBV6-2 or TRBV6-3, the J call TRBJ2-7; maybe TRBD2 (7 bases). Germline CDR1 MNHEY, CDR2 SVGEGT. The length of the CDR3 is 16 residues. The V and J ends lost 5 bases and 4 bases respectively, with 21 bases between them. CDR3 amino acids: CASSQGSGAGPYEQYF. CDR3 DNA sequence: TGTGCCAGCAGTCAGGGGTCAGGAGCGGGGCCATACGAGCAGTACTTC.

The chain couples TRBV6-2 or TRBV6-3 to TRBJ2-7, with 9 bases that match TRBD2. Looked up from germline, CDR1 is MNHEY and CDR2 is SVGEGT. J was trimmed by 2 bases and V by 6 bases; bases with no gene match: 14. This CDR3 spans 17 amino acids. CDR3 sequence reads: CASSLTGGSGRPYEQYF. The CDR3 nucleotides are TGTGCCAGCAGCCTTACTGGGGGTAGCGGGAGACCCTACGAGCAGTACTTC.

This chain joins TRBV29-1 and TRBJ2-1; D is possibly TRBD2 (5 bases). The CDR3 is made up of 14 amino acids. Germline V CDR1 and CDR2: SQVTM, ANQGSEA. Trimming took off 5 bases at V and 3 bases at J, with 14 bases between the two ends. As DNA, the CDR3 is TGCAGCGTTCGGGGAGACTGGATCTACAATGAGCAGTTCTTC. Translation gives CSVRGDWIYNEQFF.

The CDR3 DNA reads TGTGCCGCTAGCGGGAGAGGGGATACGCAGTATTTT. This sequence encodes CAASGRGDTQYF. The chain has TRBV10-3 and TRBJ2-3; 10 nucleotides line up with TRBD2. CDR1 and CDR2 from the germline V gene are ENHRY and SYGVKD. The CDR3 has 12 residues. V lost 11 bases and J lost 6; bases outside the gene matches: 5.

V gene TRBV29-1 combines with J gene TRBJ2-7; no clear D gene. V shed 3 bases and J shed 3 bases, with 6 bases lying between them. The CDR3 loop spans 11 amino acids. Germline CDR1 is SQVTM and CDR2 is ANQGSEA. The CDR3 coding sequence is TGCAGCGTTGAGACGGGCTACGAGCAGTACTTC. It translates to CSVETGYEQYF.

This clone has only a few counts. The gene calls are TRBV4-1 and TRBJ2-3; no reliable D call. CDR3 length: 15 residues. Germline-derived CDR1 and CDR2 are MGHRA and YSYEKL. Trimming left V 2 bases short and J 6 bases short, with 15 bases between. The CDR3 bases are TGCGCCAGCAGCCAATTATCCGCTTCTCGGGATACGCAGTATTTT. Residues: CASSQLSASRDTQYF.

This chain links TRBV6-2 or TRBV6-3 with TRBJ2-7, with unresolved D. The CDR3 is 11 amino acids. The germline V gene has CDR1 MNHEY and CDR2 SVGEGT. V lost 5 bases and J lost 5, with 7 bases in between. The CDR3 region has the DNA TGTGCCAGCAGTCTCAGGAACGAGCAGTACTTC. This sequence encodes CASSLRNEQYF.

The gene calls are TRBV9 and TRBJ2-1, with 7 bases fitting TRBD2. This CDR3 is built from 15 residues. Losses at the gene ends were 0 bases for V and 7 bases for J; bases not matched to a gene: 7. Germline-derived CDR1 and CDR2 are SGDLS and YYNGEE. The CDR3 is CASSVDGRYGNEQFF. The CDR3 coding sequence is TGTGCCAGCAGCGTAGACGGGAGGTACGGGAATGAGCAGTTCTTC.

This clone was found a few times. The genes are TRBV28 and TRBJ2-1, with 7 bases matching TRBD2. Trimming at V came to 2 bases and at J to 3 bases, leaving 4 bases not matched to a gene. The germline V gene has CDR1 MDHEN and CDR2 SYDVKM. This CDR3 has 15 residues. The CDR3 sequence: CASSLAGAVYNEQFF. The CDR3 DNA follows: TGTGCCAGCAGTTTAGCGGGAGCGGTCTACAATGAGCAGTTCTTC.

The J gene is TRBJ2-7, the V gene TRBV18, with TRBD2 matching over 8 bases. This CDR3 comprises 15 residues. V was clipped by 2 bases and J by 5 bases; unmatched bases: 8. Germline V lookup: CDR1 KGHSH, CDR2 LQKENI. The CDR3 protein is CASSPVSGSANEQYF. CDR3 nucleotides: TGTGCCAGCTCACCAGTAAGCGGGAGTGCAAACGAGCAGTACTTC. Together with reference TRBV18 and TRBJ2-7, the CDR3 gives the full variable domain: NAGVMQNPRHLVRRRGQEARLRCSPMKGHSHVYWYRQLPEEGLKFMVYLQKENIIDESGMPKERFSAEFPKEGPSILRIQQVVRGDSAAYFCASSPVSGSANEQYFGPGTRLTVT.

The CDR3 here is CASSKLAGYSGANVLTF. DNA for the CDR3: TGTGCCAGCAGTAAACTAGCGGGATACTCTGGGGCCAACGTCCTGACTTTC. The gene calls are TRBV2 and TRBJ2-6, with 10 bases identical to TRBD2. Losses at the gene ends were 5 bases for V and 0 bases for J; bases not matched to a gene: 4. The CDR3 covers 17 residues. The V gene's germline CDR1 is SNHLY and CDR2 FYNNEI.

The chain employs TRBV7-8 and TRBJ1-5; 9 bases line up with TRBD1. This CDR3 contains 14 residues. Germline loops: CDR1 SGHVS, CDR2 FQNEAQ. With V trimmed by 0 bases and J by 11 bases, 5 bases remained unmatched. The chain's CDR3 is CASSLADRGQAQHF. The CDR3 DNA is TGTGCCAGCAGCTTAGCGGACAGGGGACAGGCCCAGCATTTT.

The V gene is TRBV7-2, the J gene TRBJ1-2; maybe TRBD1 (6 bases). CDR3 size: 15 residues. Germline CDR1 and CDR2: SGHTA and FQGNSA. V was clipped by 5 bases and J by 4 bases, with 17 bases between them. The CDR3: CASSADRLGFYGYTF. The DNA of the CDR3 is TGTGCCAGCAGCGCCGACAGGTTGGGGTTCTATGGCTACACCTTC.

This clone was seen ten or more times. The chain uses TRBV14 and TRBJ2-7; D gene ambiguous. V lost 0 bases and J 1 base, leaving 10 bases between the germline ends. The germline V gene encodes CDR1 SGHDN and CDR2 FVKESK. The CDR3 is made up of 15 amino acids. CDR3 in amino acids: CASSQDPESSYEQYF. CDR3 bases: TGTGCCAGCAGCCAAGATCCGGAGAGTTCCTACGAGCAGTACTTC. The variable domain in full, with the rest retrieved from reference TRBV14 and TRBJ2-7, is EAGVTQFPSHSVIEKGQTVTLRCDPISGHDNLYWYRRVMGKEIKFLLHFVKESKQDESGMPNNRFLAERTGGTYSTLKVQPAELEDSGVYFCASSQDPESSYEQYFGPGTRLTVT.

The rearrangement links TRBV5-1 to TRBJ2-1; perhaps TRBD2 as D (5 bases). Between the trimmed V and J ends, which lost 1 base and 1 base, there was a span of 9 bases. The CDR3 spans 15 residues. Germline-derived CDR1 and CDR2 are SGHRS and YFSETQ. CDR3 in DNA: TGCGCCAGCAGCTTGAATTCGGGATCCTACAATGAGCAGTTCTTC. It is translated as CASSLNSGSYNEQFF. Full variable domain (missing parts from reference TRBV5-1 and TRBJ2-1): KAGVTQTPRYLIKTRGQQVTLSCSPISGHRSVSWYQQTPGQGLQFLFEYFSETQRNKGNFPGRFSGRQFSNSRSEMNVSTLELGDSALYLCASSLNSGSYNEQFFGPGTRLTVL.

Only a few counts were recorded for this clone. The genes are TRBV7-2 and TRBJ2-3, with TRBD2 matching over 8 bases. Unmatched junction bases numbered 5, after V lost 5 bases and J lost 1 base. The germline gives CDR1 SGHTA, CDR2 FQGNSA. There are 15 residues in the CDR3. The CDR3 sequence is CASSPGGVGTDTQYF. The DNA for the CDR3 is TGTGCCAGCAGCCCGGGGGGGGTTGGCACAGATACGCAGTATTTT. Looking up the rest from reference TRBV7-2 and TRBJ2-3 gives the full variable domain: GAGVSQSPSNKVTEKGKDVELRCDPISGHTALYWYRQSLGQGLEFLIYFQGNSAPDKSGLPSDRFSAERTGGSVSTLTIQRTQQEDSAVYLCASSPGGVGTDTQYFGPGTRLTVL.

This clone was seen a few times. The chain employs TRBV6-5 and TRBJ2-2; 7 bases map to TRBD2. The CDR3 contains 15 residues. Germline CDR1 reads MNHEY; CDR2 reads SVGAGI. V was clipped by 0 bases and J by 4 bases; unmatched bases: 2. CDR3 amino acids: CASSYSGGSTGELFF. For the CDR3, the DNA is TGTGCCAGCAGTTACTCGGGGGGGAGCACCGGGGAGCTGTTTTTT.

V and J are TRBV15 and TRBJ2-4; maybe TRBD1 (6 bases). The CDR3 consists of 13 residues. V was shortened by 8 bases and J by 11 bases, with 19 bases between the two germline ends. Germline CDR1 LNHNV, CDR2 YYDKDF (reference sequence). In nucleotides, the CDR3 is TGTGCCACCGCCCGGGACACCTTGGCGGTTCAGTACTTC. It yields the protein CATARDTLAVQYF.